This T cell receptor (beta chain) originates from a study of shared clonotypes between healthy human individuals. Study summary: The study used three CD4 naive, three CD4 memory, two CD8 naive and one CD8 memory plate per donor.

Donors were healthy HIV-negative adults without recent acute infections or vaccinations. TCRdb's copy holds only in-frame clones and misses some; the assay was immunoSEQ multiplex PCR. Among 2.5 million or so clones listed, around 90% were seen once. The length of the CDR3 is 17 residues. Germline loops: CDR1 MDHEN, CDR2 SYDVKM. V lost 1 base, J lost 4 bases, and 11 bases stayed unmatched. The sample taken for sequencing was naive CD4+ T cells sorted from blood. Described subset: CD45RA+ positively selected. The clonotype originates from a man between 18 and 35 years old in good health. This chain links TRBV28 with TRBJ2-7, with 9 bases lining up with TRBD1. This CDR3 reads CASSLLGPGQGKYEQYF. CDR3 DNA sequence: TGTGCCAGCAGTTTATTGGGACCGGGACAGGGTAAATACGAGCAGTACTTC.